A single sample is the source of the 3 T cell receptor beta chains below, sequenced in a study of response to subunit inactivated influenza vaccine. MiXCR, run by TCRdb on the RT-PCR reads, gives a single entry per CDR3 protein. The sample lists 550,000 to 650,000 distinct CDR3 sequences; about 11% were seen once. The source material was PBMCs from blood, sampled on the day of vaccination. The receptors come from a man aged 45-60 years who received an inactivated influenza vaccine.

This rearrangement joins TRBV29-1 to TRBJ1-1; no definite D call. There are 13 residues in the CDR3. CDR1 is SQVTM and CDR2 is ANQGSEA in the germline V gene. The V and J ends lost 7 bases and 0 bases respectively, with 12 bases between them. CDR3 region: CSGQQALNTEAFF. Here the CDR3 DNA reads TGCAGCGGGCAGCAGGCTTTGAACACTGAAGCTTTCTTT.

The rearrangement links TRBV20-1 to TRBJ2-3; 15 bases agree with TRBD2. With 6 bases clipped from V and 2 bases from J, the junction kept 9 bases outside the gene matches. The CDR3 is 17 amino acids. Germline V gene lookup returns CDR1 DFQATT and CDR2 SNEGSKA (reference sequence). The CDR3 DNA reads TGCAGTGCACTCACCCGGACTAGCGGGGGGGTCACAGATACGCAGTATTTT. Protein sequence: CSALTRTSGGVTDTQYF.

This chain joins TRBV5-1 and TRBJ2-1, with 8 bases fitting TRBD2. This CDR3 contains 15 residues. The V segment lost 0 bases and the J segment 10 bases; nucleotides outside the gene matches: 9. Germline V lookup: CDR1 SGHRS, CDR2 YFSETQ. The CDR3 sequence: CASSLGGTSGLEQFF. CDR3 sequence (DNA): TGCGCCAGCAGCTTGGGCGGTACTAGCGGTCTCGAGCAGTTCTTC. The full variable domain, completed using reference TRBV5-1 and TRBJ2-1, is KAGVTQTPRYLIKTRGQQVTLSCSPISGHRSVSWYQQTPGQGLQFLFEYFSETQRNKGNFPGRFSGRQFSNSRSEMNVSTLELGDSALYLCASSLGGTSGLEQFFGPGTRLTVL.